These 19 T cell receptor beta chains share one sample of origin, sequenced in a study of OX40 agonist ivuxolimab in advanced cancers. Here immunoSEQ multiplex PCR was the method, and the copy in TCRdb shows in-frame clones only, minus some. The sample lists 60,000 or so clones, 84% occurring once. This specimen was CD4+ or CD8+ T cells sorted from blood, taken in a trial of the OX40 agonist ivuxolimab. These receptors all stem from an adult with an advanced solid tumor such as melanoma, head and neck, liver or kidney cancer.

This clone was seen more than once but under ten times. The V and J genes are TRBV9 and TRBJ1-5; TRBD1 might be the D (5 bases). V lost 3 bases and J lost 4, with 14 bases in between. The length of the CDR3 is 15 residues. Germline V CDR1 and CDR2: SGDLS, YYNGEE. CDR3 nucleotides: TGTGCCAGCAGCGCCGACGGGGACTATAATCAGCCCCAGCATTTT. This encodes CASSADGDYNQPQHF.

This clone came up a few times. This chain joins TRBV5-1 and TRBJ2-3, with a weak D call TRBD2 (5 bases). V lost 2 bases to trimming and J lost 0 bases, with 10 bases between them. The CDR3 covers 15 residues. CDR1 is SGHRS, CDR2 YFSETQ, per germline. The CDR3 reads CASSFGEKSTDTQYF. The CDR3 coding sequence is TGCGCCAGCAGCTTCGGGGAAAAGAGCACAGATACGCAGTATTTT.

This rearrangement joins TRBV5-6 to TRBJ2-1; D is undetermined. Germline loops: CDR1 SGHDT, CDR2 YYEEEE. This CDR3 is 12 amino acids long. Trimming stripped 4 bases from V and 7 bases from J, with 9 bases between. Here the CDR3 DNA reads TGTGCCAGCAGCCCTCAGAGGAATGAGCAGTTCTTC. Residues: CASSPQRNEQFF.

The chain joins TRBV6-5 to TRBJ2-5, with a tentative D call TRBD2 (5 bases). TRBJ2-7 matches the DNA end more closely, so the J call is doubtful. This CDR3 contains 15 residues. CDR1 is MNHEY, CDR2 SVGAGI, per germline. The CDR3 region has the DNA TGTGCCAGCAGCCAACGGCCGGGGTCGAACTACGAGCAGTACTTC. It specifies CASSQRPGSNYEQYF.

The J gene is TRBJ2-7, the V gene TRBV6-1; D is unclear. Germline CDR1 and CDR2: MNHNS and SASEGT. The CDR3 consists of 16 residues. Deletions cut 2 bases from V and 7 bases from J, with 21 bases between. The chain's CDR3 is CASSEIGGVTSREQYF. The DNA for the CDR3 is TGTGCCAGCAGTGAAATCGGCGGCGTCACGTCGAGGGAGCAGTACTTC.

The chain uses TRBV19 and TRBJ1-3; tentatively, D is TRBD1 (6 bases). This CDR3 is built from 18 residues. Trimming pared 3 bases from V and 0 bases from J, leaving 18 bases between. The germline gives CDR1 LNHDA, CDR2 SQIVND (reference sequence). The CDR3: CASSILGHVFSSGNTIYF. CDR3 nucleotides: TGTGCCAGTAGTATTCTGGGACACGTCTTCAGCTCTGGAAACACCATATATTTT.

This sequence joins TRBV18 and TRBJ2-1; 8 nucleotides line up with TRBD2. This CDR3 comprises 18 residues. Unmatched junction bases numbered 9, after V lost 2 bases and J lost 0 bases. Germline V CDR1 and CDR2: KGHSH, LQKENI. This CDR3 reads CASSPESGRVSSYNEQFF. The CDR3 DNA is TGTGCCAGCTCACCAGAAAGCGGGAGAGTGAGCTCCTACAATGAGCAGTTCTTC.

The rearrangement links TRBV19 to TRBJ1-5, with 11 bases aligning to TRBD1. This CDR3 spans 15 amino acids. The ends lost 4 bases at V and 7 bases at J; junction bases unmatched: 6. Per the germline V gene, CDR1 is LNHDA and CDR2 is SQIVND (reference sequence). The CDR3, as DNA: TGTGCCAGTAGTAGTCTGGGACAGGGGGAACAGCCCCAGCATTTT. It codes for CASSSLGQGEQPQHF.

The chain employs TRBV5-4 and TRBJ2-1, with TRBD1 matching over 8 bases. The V segment lost 5 bases and the J segment 2 bases; nucleotides outside the gene matches: 6. The CDR3 runs 15 residues. Germline CDR1 reads SGHNT; CDR2 reads YYREEE (reference sequence). The CDR3 nucleotides are TGTGCCAGCAGTTTAAACAGGGGGACCTACAATGAGCAGTTCTTC. Residues: CASSLNRGTYNEQFF.

This clone was seen a single time. V and J are TRBV2 and TRBJ2-3, with TRBD2 matching over 14 bases. From germline, CDR1 is SNHLY and CDR2 FYNNEI. CDR3 length equals 16 residues. V was pared by 6 bases and J by 4 bases, with 6 bases of the junction left unmatched. The DNA of the CDR3 is TGTGCCAGCAGCCCCGGACTAGCGGGAGGCGCAGATACGCAGTATTTT. It encodes CASSPGLAGGADTQYF.

This clone came up once. This sequence joins TRBV29-1 and TRBJ2-1; TRBD2 matches 13 bases. Trimming removed 5 bases from V and 10 bases from J; junction bases left unmatched: 2. Germline values: CDR1 SQVTM, CDR2 ANQGSEA. The CDR3 has 12 residues. In nucleotides, the CDR3 is TGCAGCGTTAGACTAGCGGGAGGAGAGCAGTTCTTC. It specifies CSVRLAGGEQFF.

In its sample, this clone was seen a few times. The chain has TRBV6-6 and TRBJ1-1; 7 nucleotides line up with TRBD1. V was clipped by 5 bases and J by 0 bases; unmatched bases: 3. This CDR3 is built from 14 residues. Germline CDR1 reads MNHNY; CDR2 reads SVGAGI (reference sequence). CDR3: CASSRDRMNTEAFF. The CDR3 DNA reads TGTGCCAGCAGTAGGGACAGAATGAACACTGAAGCTTTCTTT.

The rearrangement links TRBV25-1 to TRBJ2-4, with D possibly being TRBD2 (5 bases). This CDR3 region has 13 residues. Trimming removed 5 bases at V and 6 bases at J, with 11 bases between. CDR1 and CDR2 (germline): MGHDK, SYGVNS. CDR3 coding DNA: TGTGCCAGCAGTCCGGGGAATGTAAACATTCAGTACTTC. Amino acid sequence: CASSPGNVNIQYF.

The chain couples TRBV7-9 to TRBJ2-1, with 11 nucleotides matching TRBD2. The CDR3 runs 15 residues. V was pared by 4 bases and J by 8 bases, with 7 bases of the junction left unmatched. Per the germline V gene, CDR1 is SEHNR and CDR2 is FQNEAQ (reference sequence). CDR3 DNA sequence: TGTGCCAGCAGCTCTCTAGCGGGAGGAGTCCATGAGCAGTTCTTC. Protein product: CASSSLAGGVHEQFF.

V gene TRBV14 combines with J gene TRBJ1-1; D unclear. The V gene lost 1 base and the J gene lost 2 bases, with 29 bases spanning the gap. The CDR3 is 21 residues long. CDR1 is SGHDN and CDR2 is FVKESK in the germline V gene. CDR3 protein: CASSQGALRAWLFGGNTEAFF. The CDR3 nucleotides read TGTGCCAGCAGCCAAGGGGCTTTAAGGGCATGGCTCTTTGGAGGTAACACTGAAGCTTTCTTT. The full variable domain, completed using reference TRBV14 and TRBJ1-1, is EAGVTQFPSHSVIEKGQTVTLRCDPISGHDNLYWYRRVMGKEIKFLLHFVKESKQDESGMPNNRFLAERTGGTYSTLKVQPAELEDSGVYFCASSQGALRAWLFGGNTEAFFGQGTRLTVV.

V usage is TRBV6-6 and J usage is TRBJ1-1; the D is unclear. Germline-derived CDR1 and CDR2 are MNHNY and SVGAGI (reference sequence). The CDR3 loop spans 14 amino acids. Trimming took 8 bases from V and 1 from J, leaving 14 bases between them. The CDR3 reads CASGTIARNTEAFF. In nucleotides, the CDR3 is TGTGCCAGCGGAACCATAGCCCGGAACACTGAAGCTTTCTTT.

J is TRBJ2-5 and V is TRBV30; perhaps TRBD2 as D (7 bases). The CDR3 contains 15 residues. CDR1 GTSNPN and CDR2 SVGIG come from the germline V gene (reference sequence). Trimming shortened V by 1 base and J by 5 bases, and 17 bases separated the two germline ends. The CDR3 nucleotides read TGTGCCTGGAGTGAAGGGGGGGGGCTTAGGGAGACCCAGTACTTC. It encodes CAWSEGGGLRETQYF.

V and J are TRBV7-2 and TRBJ2-7, with 13 nucleotides matching TRBD2. V shed 4 bases, J shed 0 bases, and the junction held 6 bases outside the gene matches. Germline V gives CDR1 SGHTA, CDR2 FQGNSA. The CDR3 sequence is 17 residues long. CDR3 sequence: CASSSRTSGSLSYEQYF. The CDR3 nucleotides are TGTGCCAGCAGCTCCCGGACTAGCGGGAGTCTCTCCTACGAGCAGTACTTC.

This clone appeared a single time. The chain uses TRBV4-1 and TRBJ2-3; D may correspond to TRBD1 or TRBD2 (8 bases each). V lost 4 bases, J lost 6 bases, and 20 bases lay in between. The CDR3 runs to 16 residues. CDR1 and CDR2 (germline): MGHRA, YSYEKL. CDR3 sequence reads: CASSLTPRGDRDTQYF. The CDR3 nucleotides are TGCGCCAGCAGCCTTACACCGCGGGGGGACAGGGATACGCAGTATTTT.